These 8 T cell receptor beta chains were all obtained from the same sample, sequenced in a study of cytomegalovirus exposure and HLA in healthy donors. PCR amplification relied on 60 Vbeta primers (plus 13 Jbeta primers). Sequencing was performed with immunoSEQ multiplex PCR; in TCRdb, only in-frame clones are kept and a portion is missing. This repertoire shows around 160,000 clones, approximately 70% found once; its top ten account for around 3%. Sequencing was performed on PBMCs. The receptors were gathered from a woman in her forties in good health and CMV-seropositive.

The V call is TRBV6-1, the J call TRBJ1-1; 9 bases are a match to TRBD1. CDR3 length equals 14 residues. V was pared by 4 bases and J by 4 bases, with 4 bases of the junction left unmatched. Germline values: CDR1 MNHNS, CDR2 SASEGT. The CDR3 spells CASSAQGAGTEAFF. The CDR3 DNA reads TGTGCCAGCAGTGCACAGGGGGCAGGCACTGAAGCTTTCTTT.

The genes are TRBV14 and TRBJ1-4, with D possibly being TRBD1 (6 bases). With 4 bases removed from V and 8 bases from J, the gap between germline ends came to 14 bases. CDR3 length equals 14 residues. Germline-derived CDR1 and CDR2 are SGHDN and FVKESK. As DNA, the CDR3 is TGTGCCAGCAGCCCCCGGGGGGCGCGCGAAAAACTGTTTTTT. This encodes CASSPRGAREKLFF.

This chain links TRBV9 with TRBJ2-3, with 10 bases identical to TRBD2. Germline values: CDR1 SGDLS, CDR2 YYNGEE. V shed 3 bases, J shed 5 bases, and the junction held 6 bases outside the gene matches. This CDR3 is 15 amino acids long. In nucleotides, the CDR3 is TGTGCCAGCAGCGAAAGCGGGGGGGCCTTAGATACGCAGTATTTT. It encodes CASSESGGALDTQYF.

Here the CDR3 DNA reads TGTGCCAGCAGACCCAAAACCGCGGGAGGGCACGAGCAGTACTTC. This encodes CASRPKTAGGHEQYF. The chain links TRBV28 to TRBJ2-7; TRBD2 matches 9 bases. This CDR3 comprises 15 residues. Germline CDR1 reads MDHEN; CDR2 reads SYDVKM. J lost 5 bases, V lost 6 bases, and 11 bases had no gene match.

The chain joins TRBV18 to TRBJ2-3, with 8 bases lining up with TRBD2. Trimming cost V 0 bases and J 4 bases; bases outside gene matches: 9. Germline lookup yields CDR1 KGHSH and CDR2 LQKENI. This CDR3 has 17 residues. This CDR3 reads CASSPPGLAVDADTQYF. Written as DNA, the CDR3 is TGTGCCAGCTCACCACCTGGACTAGCTGTTGACGCAGATACGCAGTATTTT.

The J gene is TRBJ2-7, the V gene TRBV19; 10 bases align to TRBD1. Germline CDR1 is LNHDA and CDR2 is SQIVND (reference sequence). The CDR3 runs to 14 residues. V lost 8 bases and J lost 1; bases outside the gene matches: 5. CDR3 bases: TGTGCCAGTGCCGGGACAGGGGTTTCCTACGAGCAGTACTTC. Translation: CASAGTGVSYEQYF.

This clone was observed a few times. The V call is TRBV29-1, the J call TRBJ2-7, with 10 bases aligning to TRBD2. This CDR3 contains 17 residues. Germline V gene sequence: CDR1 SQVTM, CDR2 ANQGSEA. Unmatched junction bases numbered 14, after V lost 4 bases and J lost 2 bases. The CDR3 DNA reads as TGCAGCGTTGGTTCCCCCCCTAGCGGGGGATTTACCTACGAGCAGTACTTC. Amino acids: CSVGSPPSGGFTYEQYF.

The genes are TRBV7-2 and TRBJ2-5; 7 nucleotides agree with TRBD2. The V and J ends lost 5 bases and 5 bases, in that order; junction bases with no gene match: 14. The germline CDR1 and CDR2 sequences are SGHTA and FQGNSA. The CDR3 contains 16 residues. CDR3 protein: CASSQGGWGRDETQYF. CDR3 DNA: TGTGCCAGCAGCCAAGGAGGGTGGGGGAGGGACGAGACCCAGTACTTC.